This T cell receptor (beta chain) originates from a study of blood T cell repertoires in COVID-19. Study summary: The United States, Italy and Spain supplied acute and convalescent COVID-19 samples. Sources were T cells, B-cell-depleted T cells, or PBMCs; the material itself was cDNA or gDNA.

Authors' data handling: Amplifying reference gene primers gave estimates of nucleated cell counts. Generated by immunoSEQ multiplex PCR, the TCRdb table keeps only in-frame clones and is missing some. Clone size and V and J calls were adopted from that table, with D and trimming inferred from the DNA. The sample consists of some 45,000 clones, 80% to 90% of them appearing once. The length of the CDR3 is 14 residues. Germline V CDR1 and CDR2: MNHEY, SMNVEV (reference sequence). Trimming pared 7 bases from V and 7 bases from J, leaving 16 bases between. The clonotype originates from a human donor with active COVID-19. The donor label of this sample is uncertain. Sequencing used peripheral blood. The V and J genes are TRBV27 and TRBJ1-4; no clear D. The DNA for the CDR3 is TGTGCCAGCAAAGCAAGAGGGTTGTCTGAAAAACTGTTTTTT. This codes for CASKARGLSEKLFF.